This T cell receptor (beta chain) was observed in a study of T cell responses to AZD1222 COVID-19 vaccine. This table comes from immunoSEQ multiplex PCR, and its TCRdb copy is limited to in-frame clones, with some not included. There are about 130,000 clones in the sample; 75% to 95% occur only once, and 6.9% lies in the top ten. Trimming removed 3 bases from V and 4 bases from J; junction bases left unmatched: 11. The CDR3 has 17 residues. Germline loops: CDR1 LGHNA, CDR2 YNFKEQ. As for this clone: What it recognizes is unknown.

Study-level results: The sample set comprised mostly white British donors with more females, and clonal diversity was possibly underestimated. Spike-spanning, vaccine-associated CD4 TCRs were dominant at 160-218 and 743-854. Baseline antibody screening turned up just a handful of seropositive AZD1222 recipients. Regions left unmutated in variants are reportedly the target of nearly half of spike-specific TCRs.

The chain recombines TRBV4-2 with TRBJ1-2, with 10 bases lining up with TRBD1. This TCR was recovered from an adult in good health. The sequencing here drew on peripheral blood, taken on day 0 of AZD1222 vaccination. CDR3 protein: CASSQGRQGAFFYGYTF. CDR3 DNA: TGTGCCAGCAGCCAGGGTAGACAGGGGGCTTTTTTCTATGGCTACACCTTC.